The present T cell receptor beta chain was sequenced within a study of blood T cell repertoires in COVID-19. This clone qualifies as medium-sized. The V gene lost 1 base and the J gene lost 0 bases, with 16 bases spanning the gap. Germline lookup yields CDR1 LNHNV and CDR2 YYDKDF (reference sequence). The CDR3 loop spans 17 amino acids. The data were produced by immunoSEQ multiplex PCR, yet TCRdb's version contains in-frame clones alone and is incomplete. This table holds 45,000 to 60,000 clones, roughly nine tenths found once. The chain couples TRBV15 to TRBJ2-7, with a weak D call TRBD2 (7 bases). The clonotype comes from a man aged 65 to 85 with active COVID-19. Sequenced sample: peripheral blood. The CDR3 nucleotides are TGTGCCACCAGCAGAGGGGGCCGGGGGGCAAGCTCCTACGAGCAGTACTTC. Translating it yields CATSRGGRGASSYEQYF. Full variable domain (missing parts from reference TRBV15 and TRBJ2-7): DAMVIQNPRYQVTQFGKPVTLSCSQTLNHNVMYWYQQKSSQAPKLLFHYYDKDFNNEADTPDNFQSRRPNTSFCFLDIRSPGLGDTAMYLCATSRGGRGASSYEQYFGPGTRLTVT.